The TCR beta chain described here comes from a study of cytomegalovirus exposure and HLA in healthy donors. This CDR3 is built from 15 residues. Germline V gives CDR1 SGHVS, CDR2 FNYEAQ. Trimming took 6 bases from V and 2 from J; bases not matched to a gene: 7. As concerns this clone: The antigen remains undetermined.

60 Vbeta and 13 Jbeta primers were used in PCR. Libraries were prepared by immunoSEQ multiplex PCR; TCRdb keeps only in-frame clonotypes and omits some of them. Among roughly 130,000 clones listed, less than 85% were seen once. Study-wide results and limits: Fewer N-insertions (relative to the 666-donor mean) were reportedly seen in an Asian-associated ancestry cluster in a later analysis.

The chain uses TRBV7-6 and TRBJ2-1; 7 nucleotides line up with TRBD1. The sequenced sample consisted of PBMCs. This sequence was found in a woman aged 50 to 60 in good health and CMV-seropositive. The CDR3 here is CASSTTGTAYNEQFF. In DNA, the CDR3 is TGTGCCAGCAGTACCACCGGGACAGCCTACAATGAGCAGTTCTTC.